The following is a T cell receptor (beta chain) sequence with its context. The method was immunoSEQ multiplex PCR; TCRdb's version includes in-frame clones alone and lacks a portion of them. Counted here are some 140,000 clones, about 92% occurring once; the ten biggest clones make up about 3%. This specimen comes from a study of T cell responses to AZD1222 COVID-19 vaccine. This TCR was sampled from an adult in good health. The sequenced sample was peripheral blood, obtained on day 0 of AZD1222 vaccination.

CDR3 nucleotides: TGTGCCAGCAGCTCATCGGGTCAAGGCCCCTACGAGCAGTACTTC. This encodes CASSSSGQGPYEQYF. The chain joins TRBV7-9 to TRBJ2-7; no definite D call. The CDR3 runs 15 residues. Trimming shortened V by 4 bases and J by 2 bases, and 15 bases separated the two germline ends. CDR1 is SEHNR and CDR2 is FQNEAQ in the germline V gene (reference sequence).